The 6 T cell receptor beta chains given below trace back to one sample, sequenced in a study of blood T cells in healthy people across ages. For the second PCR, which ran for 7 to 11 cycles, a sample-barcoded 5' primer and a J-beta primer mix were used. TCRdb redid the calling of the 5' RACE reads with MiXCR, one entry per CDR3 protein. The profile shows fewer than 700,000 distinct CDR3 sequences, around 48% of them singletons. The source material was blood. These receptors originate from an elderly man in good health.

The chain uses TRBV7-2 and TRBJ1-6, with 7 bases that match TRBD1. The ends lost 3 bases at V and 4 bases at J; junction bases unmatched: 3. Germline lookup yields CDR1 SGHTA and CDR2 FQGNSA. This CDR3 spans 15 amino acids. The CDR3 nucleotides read TGTGCCAGCAGCTTTACGGGACAGTATAATTCACCCCTCCACTTT. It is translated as CASSFTGQYNSPLHF.

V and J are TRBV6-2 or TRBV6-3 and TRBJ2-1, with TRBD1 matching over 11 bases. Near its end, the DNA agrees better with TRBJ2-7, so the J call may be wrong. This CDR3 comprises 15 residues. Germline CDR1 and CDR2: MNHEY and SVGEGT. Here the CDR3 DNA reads TGTGCCAGCGGCACCGGGACAGGGGGTATCTACGAGCAGTACTTC. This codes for CASGTGTGGIYEQYF.

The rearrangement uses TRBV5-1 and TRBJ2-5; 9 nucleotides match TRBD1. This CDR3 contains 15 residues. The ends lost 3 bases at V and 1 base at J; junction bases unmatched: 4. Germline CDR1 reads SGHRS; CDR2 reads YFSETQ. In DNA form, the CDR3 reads TGCGCCAGCAGCTGGACAGGGGACCCCCAAGAGACCCAGTACTTC. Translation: CASSWTGDPQETQYF.

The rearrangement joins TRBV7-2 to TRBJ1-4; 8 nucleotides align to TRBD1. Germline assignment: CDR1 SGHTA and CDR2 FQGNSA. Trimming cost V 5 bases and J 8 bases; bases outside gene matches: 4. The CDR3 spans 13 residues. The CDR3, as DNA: TGTGCCAGCAGCCAACGACAGGGGGAAAAACTGTTTTTT. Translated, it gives CASSQRQGEKLFF.

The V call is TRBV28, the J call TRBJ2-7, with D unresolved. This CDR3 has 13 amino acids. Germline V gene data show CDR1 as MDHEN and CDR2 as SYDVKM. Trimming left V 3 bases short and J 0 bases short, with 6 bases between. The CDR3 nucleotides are TGTGCCAGCAGTTTTTTGGTCTCCTACGAGCAGTACTTC. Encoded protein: CASSFLVSYEQYF. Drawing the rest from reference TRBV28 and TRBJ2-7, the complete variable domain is DVKVTQSSRYLVKRTGEKVFLECVQDMDHENMFWYRQDPGLGLRLIYFSYDVKMKEKGDIPEGYSVSREKKERFSLILESASTNQTSMYLCASSFLVSYEQYFGPGTRLTVT.

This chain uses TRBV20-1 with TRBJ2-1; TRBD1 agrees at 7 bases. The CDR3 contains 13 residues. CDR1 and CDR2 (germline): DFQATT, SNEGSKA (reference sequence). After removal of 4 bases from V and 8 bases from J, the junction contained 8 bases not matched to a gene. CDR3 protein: CSATTGQSDEQFF. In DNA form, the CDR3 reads TGCAGTGCTACTACGGGACAGAGCGATGAGCAGTTCTTC.